A selection of T cell receptor beta chains follows, all from one sample in a study of beta chain features in type 1 diabetes. Clones were read by immunoSEQ multiplex PCR, and TCRdb kept only the in-frame ones, dropping some. This sample has about 330,000 clones, with about 10% found just once. The sample taken for sequencing was naive CD4+ T cells from blood. The source is a woman aged 30 to 39 in good health. CDR3s include the opening cysteine and the closing phenylalanine or tryptophan. A D gene is named only where the DNA matches it firmly. Clone size is given for some rows only: seen once, a few or many times, or a class if the clone is expanded.

CDR3aa,CDR3nt,d_gene,v_gene,j_gene,len,abundance
CAWSPWGGLYEQYF,TGTGCCTGGAGTCCGTGGGGGGGTCTATACGAGCAGTACTTC,TRBD2,TRBV30,TRBJ2-7,14,.
CASSPTSGRYEQYF,TGTGCCAGCTCACCAACTAGCGGGAGGTACGAGCAGTACTTC,TRBD2,TRBV18,TRBJ2-7,14,few
CASSWGHTEAFF,TGTGCCAGTAGCTGGGGGCACACTGAAGCTTTCTTT,.,TRBV5-4,TRBJ1-1,12,.
CASSETMGNNTDTQYF,TGTGCCAGCAGTGAGACCATGGGCAACAACACAGATACGCAGTATTTT,.,TRBV25-1,TRBJ2-3,16,.
CASSLSGRGVRSEQFF,TGTGCCAGCAGCTTATCCGGCCGGGGTGTGCGTAGTGAGCAGTTCTTC,.,TRBV7-9,TRBJ2-1,16,few
CASTGQGTSEKLFF,TGTGCCAGCACCGGACAGGGTACAAGTGAAAAACTGTTTTTT,TRBD1,TRBV7-9,TRBJ1-4,14,.
CASSVDPGQGLTGELFF,TGTGCCAGCAGCGTAGATCCGGGACAGGGTTTAACCGGGGAGCTGTTTTTT,TRBD1,TRBV9,TRBJ2-2,17,.
CASSRQDMNTEAFF,TGTGCCAGCAGCCGACAAGATATGAACACTGAAGCTTTCTTT,.,TRBV2,TRBJ1-1,14,few
CASSSQSQISSYEQYF,TGTGCCAGCAGCTCGCAGTCACAAATATCCTCCTACGAGCAGTACTTC,.,TRBV7-9,TRBJ2-7,16,.
CAWTTGENTEAFF,TGTGCCTGGACCACCGGTGAAAACACTGAAGCTTTCTTT,.,TRBV30,TRBJ1-1,13,few
CASSVVASGGNEQFF,TGTGCCAGCAGCGTAGTGGCTAGCGGGGGCAATGAGCAGTTCTTC,TRBD2,TRBV9,TRBJ2-1,15,.
CASSVGLLPTDTQYF,TGTGCCAGCAGCGTAGGTCTTCTCCCCACAGATACGCAGTATTTT,.,TRBV9,TRBJ2-3,15,few
CASSPGGETQYF,TGTGCCAGCTCCCCTGGCGGGGAGACCCAGTACTTC,.,TRBV18,TRBJ2-5,12,.
CASTLSSRQPQHF,TGTGCCAGCACCCTATCCTCACGTCAGCCCCAGCATTTT,.,TRBV6-5,TRBJ1-5,13,.
CASSKVPMLGDYQPQHF,TGTGCCAGCAGCAAAGTTCCAATGCTTGGGGACTATCAGCCCCAGCATTTT,.,TRBV21-1,TRBJ1-5,17,.
CAWSRGGLAAQETQYF,TGTGCCTGGAGCCGCGGGGGACTAGCGGCCCAAGAGACCCAGTACTTC,TRBD2,TRBV30,TRBJ2-5,16,few
CASSQPGGTDTQYF,TGTGCCAGCTCACAGCCAGGGGGTACAGATACGCAGTATTTT,TRBD1,TRBV18,TRBJ2-3,14,few
CASRSQGVGKAFF,TGTGCCAGCAGGTCCCAGGGGGTAGGGAAGGCTTTCTTT,TRBD1,TRBV27,TRBJ1-1,13,.
CATSREGQNTEAFF,TGTGCCACCAGCAGAGAGGGACAGAACACTGAAGCTTTCTTT,.,TRBV15,TRBJ1-1,14,.
CASSTAGTSGRYEQYF,TGTGCCAGCTCAACTGCCGGGACTAGCGGGAGGTACGAGCAGTACTTC,TRBD2,TRBV18,TRBJ2-7,16,.
CASMMGDVSYEQYF,TGCGCCAGCATGATGGGAGACGTCTCCTACGAGCAGTACTTC,.,TRBV5-1,TRBJ2-7,14,few
CASSLLQGDQPQHF,TGTGCCAGCAGCTTACTACAGGGAGATCAGCCCCAGCATTTT,.,TRBV7-2,TRBJ1-5,14,few
CAISAQSTANYGYTF,TGTGCCATCAGTGCCCAATCGACAGCCAACTATGGCTACACCTTC,.,TRBV10-3,TRBJ1-2,15,few
CAILDRLAEKLFF,TGTGCCATTCTCGACAGGCTGGCTGAAAAACTGTTTTTT,.,TRBV28,TRBJ1-4,13,few
CSVGVREFTGELFF,TGCAGCGTTGGGGTGCGGGAGTTCACCGGGGAGCTGTTTTTT,TRBD2,TRBV29-1,TRBJ2-2,14,.
CATTGGTSGSHEQFF,TGTGCCACCACCGGAGGGACTAGCGGGAGTCATGAGCAGTTCTTC,TRBD2,TRBV28,TRBJ2-1,15,.
CASRMQGRETQYF,TGCGCCAGCAGGATGCAGGGGAGAGAGACCCAGTACTTC,.,TRBV5-1,TRBJ2-5,13,.
CASSLVLAYEQYF,TGTGCCAGCAGCTTAGTGCTAGCCTACGAGCAGTACTTC,.,TRBV7-2,TRBJ2-7,13,.
CASSFSTDTQYF,TGTGCCAGCAGCTTTAGCACAGATACGCAGTATTTT,.,TRBV2,TRBJ2-3,12,.
CASTRRRDSPGELFF,TGTGCCAGCACTCGCCGCCGGGACAGTCCCGGGGAGCTGTTTTTT,TRBD1,TRBV6-5,TRBJ2-2,15,few
CASSVPPAGSVSYNEQFF,TGTGCCAGCAGCGTTCCCCCCGCGGGGTCAGTGTCCTACAATGAGCAGTTCTTC,.,TRBV9,TRBJ2-1,18,few
CATSRDLVAGEQFF,TGTGCCACCAGCAGAGATCTAGTAGCGGGTGAGCAGTTCTTC,TRBD2,TRBV15,TRBJ2-1,14,few
CASSRDRGHQPQHF,TGTGCCAGCAGTAGGGACAGGGGGCATCAGCCCCAGCATTTT,TRBD1,TRBV2,TRBJ1-5,14,few
CASSLSFGTSYEQYF,TGTGCCAGCAGTTTATCCTTCGGGACTAGCTACGAGCAGTACTTC,TRBD2,TRBV28,TRBJ2-7,15,few
CASSLRGPVNTEAFF,TGTGCCAGCAGTTTAAGGGGGCCCGTGAACACTGAAGCTTTCTTT,TRBD1,TRBV28,TRBJ1-1,15,few
CASSHNYEQYF,TGTGCCAGCAGTCACAATTACGAGCAGTACTTC,.,TRBV6-5,TRBJ2-7,11,.
CASSLRRTSGSGELFF,TGTGCCAGCAGCCTACGACGGACTAGCGGGAGCGGGGAGCTGTTTTTT,TRBD2,TRBV11-2,TRBJ2-2,16,few
CASSVSGGNQPQHF,TGCGCCAGCAGTGTGTCAGGGGGCAATCAGCCCCAGCATTTT,.,TRBV5-1,TRBJ1-5,14,few
CASSPRTSGTYNEQFF,TGTGCCAGCAGCCCCCGGACTAGCGGGACCTACAATGAGCAGTTCTTC,TRBD2,TRBV11-2,TRBJ2-1,16,.
CASSERERYNEQFF,TGTGCCAGCAGTGAACGGGAGCGATACAATGAGCAGTTCTTC,.,TRBV2,TRBJ2-1,14,.